The clone carrying this TCR beta chain showed up just a few times. Antigen specificity is unknown. The CDR3 is 16 residues long. V lost 2 bases to trimming and J lost 7 bases; unmatched junction nucleotides: 11. Per the germline V gene, CDR1 is LGHNA and CDR2 is YNFKEQ. Quantitative 5'-RACE with molecular barcodes produced the TCR beta libraries. Via MiXCR, TCRdb re-called the 5' RACE reads, giving one row per CDR3 protein. This sample carries about 140,000 distinct CDR3 sequences, 7% to 8% of them seen once, and the ten largest clones take 9.5% to 15%. This sample was taken from a study of CD8 T cells in ankylosing spondylitis. Study-wide findings and caveats: Blood from ankylosing spondylitis patients appeared to carry a characteristic roughly 8-variant TCR beta motif.

The sequencing sample was made of blood, either unsorted or a sorted T cell fraction (not recorded which). The TCR sequence derives from a female donor with ankylosing spondylitis or in good health (not recorded which). The chain is built from TRBV4-2 and TRBJ1-1; 9 bases are a match to TRBD1. The CDR3 nucleotides are TGTGCCAGCAGCCAAAACGCGGGACAGGGCTTCGTTGAAGCTTTCTTT. Residues: CASSQNAGQGFVEAFF.